Each of the 13 T cell receptor beta chains below was sequenced from the same sample in a study of glioma-infiltrating T cells after dendritic cell vaccination. Assay: immunoSEQ multiplex PCR; the TCRdb copy retains only in-frame clones and omits some. This table holds about 73,000 clones, roughly four fifths found once. This material consisted of blood, taken before dendritic cell vaccination. The receptors come from a human donor with glioblastoma.

This clone has more than one count but fewer than ten. This chain connects TRBV1 to TRBJ1-1; the D call TRBD1 from the table was never checked on the DNA. TRBV1 is listed as a pseudogene. CDR3 length equals 16 residues. CDR3 in DNA: TGCACCAGCAGCTCTGAGGGTAGGGACAGGCACCCTGAAGCTTTCTTT. Protein product: CTSSSEGRDRHPEAFF.

V gene TRBV19 combines with J gene TRBJ1-2, with 7 positions matching TRBD1. J was trimmed by 4 bases and V by 4 bases; bases with no gene match: 3. The CDR3 sequence is 13 residues long. Germline-derived CDR1 and CDR2 are LNHDA and SQIVND (reference sequence). The CDR3 DNA reads as TGTGCCAGTAGTACAGGGGGAGTCTATGGCTACACCTTC. This translates into CASSTGGVYGYTF. Full variable domain (outside the CDR3, taken from reference TRBV19 and TRBJ1-2): DGGITQSPKYLFRKEGQNVTLSCEQNLNHDAMYWYRQDPGQGLRLIYYSQIVNDFQKGDIAEGYSVSREKKESFPLTVTSAQKNPTAFYLCASSTGGVYGYTFGSGTRLTVV.

About this clone: Other DNA sequences in the same sample also yield this CDR3. The chain is built from TRBV6-5 and TRBJ1-6; 7 positions agree with TRBD1. This CDR3 spans 15 amino acids. Per germline, CDR1 MNHEY and CDR2 SVGAGI. Losses at the gene ends were 0 bases for V and 10 bases for J; bases not matched to a gene: 6. DNA for the CDR3: TGTGCCAGCAGTTACTCCGGGCAGGGGGACTCACCCCTCCACTTT. Translated, it gives CASSYSGQGDSPLHF.

This clone was detected only a few times. The chain links TRBV5-5 to TRBJ1-2; D is unresolved. The CDR3 runs to 14 residues. Germline-derived CDR1 and CDR2 are SGHKS and YYEKEE (reference sequence). The V gene lost 4 bases and the J gene lost 2 bases, with 12 bases spanning the gap. CDR3 residues: CASSTYGGNYGYTF. The CDR3 DNA reads as TGTGCCAGCAGCACCTATGGCGGAAACTATGGCTACACCTTC.

The chain combines TRBV9 with TRBJ1-2; D is possibly TRBD1 (5 bases). CDR3 length equals 13 residues. Germline lookup yields CDR1 SGDLS and CDR2 YYNGEE. V dropped 1 base and J dropped 8 bases, with 12 bases sitting between them. Here the CDR3 DNA reads TGTGCCAGCAGCGTAAGGCAGGGAGGCGGCTACACCTTC. Its translation: CASSVRQGGGYTF.

The chain recombines TRBV7-8 with TRBJ2-1; 10 bases agree with TRBD2. Per the germline V gene, CDR1 is SGHVS and CDR2 is FQNEAQ. The CDR3 is made up of 17 amino acids. Trimming removed 2 bases from V and 4 bases from J; junction bases left unmatched: 8. The CDR3 reads CASSLWLAGAKYNEQFF. The CDR3 bases are TGTGCCAGCAGCTTATGGCTAGCGGGGGCCAAGTACAATGAGCAGTTCTTC.

DNA of the CDR3: TGTGCCACCAGCTCCCAGGGGGGACTAGCGGGAGTAAGGGAGCAGTTCTTC. This codes for CATSSQGGLAGVREQFF. V and J are TRBV15 and TRBJ2-1, with TRBD2 matching over 14 bases. V lost 5 bases to trimming and J lost 10 bases; unmatched junction nucleotides: 13. The CDR3 covers 17 residues. CDR1 and CDR2 (germline): LNHNV, YYDKDF (reference sequence).

The chain uses TRBV5-1 and TRBJ2-3; TRBD2 agrees at 7 bases. V gave up 3 bases and J gave up 1 base; unmatched junction bases: 2. The length of the CDR3 is 14 residues. Per germline, CDR1 SGHRS and CDR2 YFSETQ. The CDR3 coding sequence is TGCGCCAGCAGCTCGGGGGGTGGCACAGATACGCAGTATTTT. Protein: CASSSGGGTDTQYF.

This chain joins TRBV14 and TRBJ2-3; 10 bases are a match to TRBD1. Germline CDR1 and CDR2: SGHDN and FVKESK. This CDR3 has 18 residues. V trimming: 4 bases; J trimming: 0 bases; junction bases outside the gene matches: 10. In nucleotides, the CDR3 is TGTGCCAGCAGCCCGAGACAGGGGGCCCTTTCTAGCACAGATACGCAGTATTTT. This codes for CASSPRQGALSSTDTQYF.

The chain recombines TRBV11-2 with TRBJ1-6; D is uncertain. V was shortened by 5 bases and J by 4 bases, with 18 bases between the two germline ends. The germline V gene encodes CDR1 SGHAT and CDR2 FQNNGV. The CDR3 runs 17 residues. The DNA for the CDR3 is TGTGCCAGCAGCGACCGGGCAGCCGAGGGATATAATTCACCCCTCCACTTT. Translated: CASSDRAAEGYNSPLHF.

The CDR3 sequence: CASSEGTGGSPLHF. CDR3 sequence (DNA): TGTGCCAGCAGTGAAGGGACAGGGGGTTCACCCCTCCACTTT. The chain joins TRBV6-1 to TRBJ1-6; TRBD1 matches 10 bases. CDR1 and CDR2 (germline): MNHNS, SASEGT. The CDR3 loop spans 14 amino acids. V gave up 1 base and J gave up 9 bases; unmatched junction bases: 0.

V gene TRBV30 combines with J gene TRBJ2-5; D call uncertain. Trimming took off 6 bases at V and 5 bases at J, with 16 bases between the two ends. CDR1 and CDR2 (germline): GTSNPN, SVGIG (reference sequence). The CDR3 spans 13 residues. CDR3 bases: TGTGCCTGTATTGACTGGCTCTCGGAGACCCAGTACTTC. This encodes CACIDWLSETQYF.

This clone was seen a single time. The chain carries TRBV2 and TRBJ1-1; 7 positions agree with TRBD1. The CDR3 is made up of 12 amino acids. Germline values: CDR1 SNHLY, CDR2 FYNNEI. V lost 4 bases, J lost 4 bases, and 0 bases stayed unmatched. The CDR3 coding sequence is TGTGCCAGCAGTGCAGGGGGCACTGAAGCTTTCTTT. This gives the protein CASSAGGTEAFF. Filled out from reference TRBV2 and TRBJ1-1, the complete variable domain reads EPEVTQTPSHQVTQMGQEVILRCVPISNHLYFYWYRQILGQKVEFLVSFYNNEISEKSEIFDDQFSVERPDGSNFTLKIRSTKLEDSAMYFCASSAGGTEAFFGQGTRLTVV.